The entry below describes one T cell receptor (beta chain). Profiling relied on immunoSEQ multiplex PCR, and the TCRdb table lists in-frame clones only, not all of them. Seen here are 200,000 to 300,000 clones, around 81% observed once, and the top ten hold 1.9%. The data were taken from a study of blood T cell repertoires in COVID-19. Overall study: Sources were T cells, B-cell-depleted T cells, or PBMCs; the material itself was cDNA or gDNA.

The sample consisted of peripheral blood. The source is a young man who had recovered from COVID-19.

For the CDR3, the DNA is TGTGCCAGCAGTTTAACCCAGGGCTCCTTTAATGAAAAACTGTTTTTT. Residues: CASSLTQGSFNEKLFF. The rearrangement uses TRBV28 and TRBJ1-4; D is perhaps TRBD1 (5 bases). V was shortened by 2 bases and J by 4 bases, with 14 bases between the two germline ends. This CDR3 has 16 amino acids. Germline CDR1 is MDHEN and CDR2 is SYDVKM. Full variable domain (rest looked up from reference TRBV28 and TRBJ1-4): DVKVTQSSRYLVKRTGEKVFLECVQDMDHENMFWYRQDPGLGLRLIYFSYDVKMKEKGDIPEGYSVSREKKERFSLILESASTNQTSMYLCASSLTQGSFNEKLFFGSGTQLSVL.